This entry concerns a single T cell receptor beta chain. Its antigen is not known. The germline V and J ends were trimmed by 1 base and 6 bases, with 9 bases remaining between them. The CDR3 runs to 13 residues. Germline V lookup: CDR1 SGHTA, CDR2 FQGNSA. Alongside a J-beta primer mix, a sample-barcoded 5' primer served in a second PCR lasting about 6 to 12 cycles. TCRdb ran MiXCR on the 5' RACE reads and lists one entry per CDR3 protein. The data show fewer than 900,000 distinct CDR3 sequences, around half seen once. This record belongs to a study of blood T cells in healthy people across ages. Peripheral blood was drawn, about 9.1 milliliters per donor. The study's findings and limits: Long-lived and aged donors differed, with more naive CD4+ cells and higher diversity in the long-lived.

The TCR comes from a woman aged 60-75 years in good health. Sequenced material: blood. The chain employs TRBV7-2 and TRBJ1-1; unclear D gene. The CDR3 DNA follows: TGTGCCAGCAGCTTAGAGTGGGAATCTGAAGCTTTCTTT. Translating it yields CASSLEWESEAFF.